This T cell receptor beta chain was recorded in a study of OX40 agonist ivuxolimab in advanced cancers. The V segment lost 3 bases and the J segment 1 base; nucleotides outside the gene matches: 7. The germline CDR1 and CDR2 sequences are SGHRS and YFSETQ. CDR3 length: 16 residues. Only in-frame clones appear in the TCRdb table, and some are missing; sequencing was by immunoSEQ multiplex PCR. The sample contains tens of thousands of clones, over 65% of which appear only once. Sequencing was performed on CD4+ or CD8+ T cells sorted from blood, taken in a trial of the OX40 agonist ivuxolimab. The TCR sequence derives from an adult with an advanced solid tumor such as melanoma, head and neck, liver or kidney cancer. The V and J genes are TRBV5-1 and TRBJ1-1; 9 bases align to TRBD1. The CDR3 here is CASSSATGGGNTEAFF. In nucleotides, the CDR3 is TGCGCCAGCAGCTCTGCTACAGGGGGCGGGAACACTGAAGCTTTCTTT.